This TCR beta chain appears in the sequencing data of a study of early T cells in non-severe SARS-CoV-2 infection (dated by TCRdb to about 2021). Turning to the overall study: Bulk RNA from unsorted whole blood was used for TCR sequencing, so alpha and beta chains could not be paired.

General study outcomes and caveats: Matching against VDJdb was skewed toward anti-spike CD8 responses, likely underestimated virus-specific expansions, and missed private and CD4 specificities.

Library method: 5' RACE. TCRdb names NextSeq 500 as the instrument used. In the TCR library protocol, unique molecular identifiers were attached to individual cDNA molecules to correct for PCR bias and sequencing error. Both TCR alpha and beta chains were sequenced, and tight co-correlation was observed between alpha and beta sequence abundances in each sample. Regarding the original processing steps: Decombinator V4 was used to annotate the V gene, J gene and CDR3 of the TCR sequences. Expanded TCRs were defined as changing significantly between any two time points under a Poisson model with p below 0.0001. TCR abundances were normalised to the total number of TCRs sequenced per sample and were expressed as counts per million. TRAV1-2 paired with TRAJ12, TRAJ20 or TRAJ33 defined MAIT TCRs, while TRAV10 paired with TRAJ18 defined iNKT TCRs. VDJdb, accessed on 1 November 2021, was searched for TCRs annotated for CMV, EBV and SARS-CoV-2, and TCRs annotated for more than one antigen were excluded. The public reads were reprocessed in TCRdb via fastp at Q25 and MiXCR, keeping in-frame beta chains. Identical CDR3 proteins give one entry, which carries the most common genes and DNA. V and J calls and clone size were set by TCRdb, not the authors. This sample comprises about 59,000 distinct CDR3 sequences, 10% to 12% of them detected only once. 1.5% to 2% of the sample goes to the ten largest clones.

The table lists this clonotype with many counts. No antigen is known for it. The record has no base qualities; no much larger clone is one base away. A case-control design nested within a healthcare worker cohort in London, UK, was used, with weekly nasopharyngeal swab PCR tests and blood sampling performed. Healthcare workers were recruited between 23 and 31 March 2020, during the week of the UK lockdown, and were followed weekly for up to about 15 weeks. V is reduced by 6 bases and J by 7 bases, leaving a spacing of 6 bases between them. The CDR3 covers 11 residues, taking in both the cysteine and the phenylalanine. CDR3 DNA only is kept here, 33 bases in frame from base 1.

The receptor was isolated from an adult who was a healthcare worker with PCR-confirmed SARS-CoV-2 infection or an uninfected control (not recorded which). Sequencing input: whole blood. Recombination linked TRBV12-3 or TRBV12-4 to TRBJ2-2; the D gene assignment is ambiguous. In nucleotide form, the sequence is TGTGCCAGCAGCCCCGACGGGGAGCTGTTTTTT. It codes for CASSPDGELFF.